This TCR beta chain comes out of a study of shared clonotypes between healthy human individuals (dated by TCRdb to 2020 to 2021). Background for the entire study: The cohort comprised a couple of women and three men aged 18 to 49 years. To estimate repertoire size and how much clonotypes are shared between individuals, the study performed deep sequencing of blood TCR repertoires from roughly five healthy adults. Leukapheresis yielded between about 0.94 and 10 billion PBMCs per donor. Different laboratories and diverse techniques were used to prepare libraries and sequence TCR repertoires, to increase sequencing depth and limit assay-specific biases. For each donor, CD4 naive and CD4 memory were each given three plates, CD8 naive was given two plates, and CD8 memory was given one plate. Study-wide conclusions, independent of this receptor: Clonotypes shared by all four sorted-subset donors showed higher generation probabilities than non-shared clonotypes. Based on pairwise subsampling, the degree of clonotype sharing among donors was expected to be affected by sequencing depth. Sampling was restricted to blood, and TCR repertoires in tissue are likely to differ from TCR repertoires in blood. Across a handful of donors, approximately 5% of naive CD4, around 3.5% of naive CD8, about 2.3% of memory CD4, and approximately 0.4% of memory CD8 clonotypes were shared. Naive subsets generally had larger estimated clonotype richness than memory subsets did. Incomplete sequencing was indicated by rarefaction of sorted-subset datasets, despite the large sequencing depth. Because the study included only a small number of donors, the genetic and exposure-history diversity represented was limited.

The V end gives up 6 bases and the J end 3 bases, leaving 7 bases in the junction not matched to a gene. According to the germline V gene, CDR1 reads SNHLY and CDR2 reads FYNNEI. The CDR3 covers 15 residues, taking in both the cysteine and the phenylalanine. This entry keeps only the CDR3 DNA: 45 bases, framed from base 1. Donors were healthy HIV-negative adults with no recently reported acute infections or vaccinations. All donors were Caucasian adults living in Nashville, Tennessee, USA. CD4+ T cells were enriched by magnetic negative selection, after which naive cells were positively selected on CD45RA and the negative fraction was taken as the memory subset. After blood collection by leukapheresis, PBMCs were isolated using Ficoll-Histopaque density gradient centrifugation and then cryopreserved in the vapor phase of liquid nitrogen. Analytical flow cytometry was used to check the purity and quantity of each magnetically sorted T cell population. Each sorted fraction had its genomic DNA isolated and then quantified by UV absorbance on a Nanodrop 2000c.

For this clone: No antigen is known for it. Base quality data are lacking; no much larger clone is found one base away.

Using the deep immunoSEQ assay, TCR CDR3 regions were amplified from genomic DNA by multiplex PCR. Extracted genomic DNA from each cell subset was spread evenly across all wells of several immunoSEQ 96-well plates, with each plate serving as a replicate. For sorted subsets, each replicate PCR was loaded with roughly 200 ng genomic DNA, equivalent to about 30,000 T cell genomes. The purified libraries were quantified using a Qubit 3.0 fluorometer, sized with a Bioanalyzer 2100, and then quantified again using the KAPA Library Quantification kit. Each immunoSEQ 96-well plate was sequenced on its own single-read 150-cycle Illumina NextSeq 550 flow cell. In the original analysis: Because the immunoSEQ output included only junctional sequences and no quality scores, the filtering could not be the same as the filtering used for full-length reads. Sequences were annotated with PyIR, a Python wrapper for IgBLAST v1.9, using IMGT germline references to assign V/J genes and CDR3. Reads were filtered out if the reads had weak V/J assignments (E-value above 1e-6), no CDR3, stop codons, out-of-frame junctions, or ambiguous translated residues. V3J clonotypes were defined as sequences sharing the same inferred V gene, J gene, and CDR3 amino acid sequence. Percentage overlap between repertoires was computed as shared unique clonotypes divided by the size of the smaller repertoire. Richness of each repertoire was evaluated using RTK rarefaction, the Chao1 estimator, and Recon v2.1 estimates of unobserved clonotypes. Generation probabilities were computed with OLGA for all TCRbeta clonotypes obtained by the gDNA method from a handful of donors. As stored in TCRdb, this immuneACCESS dataset retains in-frame rearrangements with V and J assigned. A fraction of the clones does not appear; measured against another copy, unresolved V genes explain less than half of the discrepancy, and the remainder lacks a known reason. D and trimming were read from the DNA, whereas the V and J calls and clone size are those reported in that table. The sample table holds approximately 1,500,000 clones, of which roughly 98% were seen once. 0.4% to 0.55% of the sample goes to the ten largest clones.

The sequence derives from a man younger than 45 in good health. Source material: naive CD4+ T cells sorted from blood. The cell subset or site label on this specimen signifies: CD45RA+ positively selected. Recombination linked TRBV2 to TRBJ2-7, with TRBD2 matching 11 junction bases. The CDR3 reads as follows: CASRVGLAANYEQYF. The base sequence is TGTGCCAGCAGAGTGGGACTAGCGGCGAACTACGAGCAGTACTTC.